These T cell receptor beta chains were read from a single sample in a study of blood T cell repertoires in COVID-19. Profiled with immunoSEQ multiplex PCR; TCRdb holds only in-frame clones, not every one. In the table there are approximately 200,000 clones, roughly 81% of which are singletons. The sample consisted of peripheral blood. These TCRs come from an elderly woman with COVID-19, enrolled during active disease. CDR3s include the opening cysteine and the closing phenylalanine or tryptophan. D genes are given only for firm matches. Size tells how often a clone was seen (once, few, many) or the class of an expanded clone, and some rows leave it out.

j_call	v_call	d_call	clone_size	cdr3_aa	cdr3_nt
TRBJ1-1	TRBV7-9	TRBD1	few	CASSFDRVPEAFF	TGTGCCAGCAGCTTCGACAGGGTCCCTGAAGCTTTCTTT
TRBJ2-2	TRBV2	TRBD1	NA	CASSRGRAGELFF	TGTGCCAGCAGCAGGGGGCGGGCCGGGGAGCTGTTTTTT
TRBJ2-2	TRBV7-9	NA	few	CASSSGRGTANTGELFF	TGTGCCAGCAGCTCAGGACGGGGGACAGCCAACACCGGGGAGCTGTTTTTT
TRBJ1-5	TRBV24-1	TRBD1	NA	CATSDSGRGIQPQHF	TGTGCCACCAGTGATTCAGGCAGGGGGATTCAGCCCCAGCATTTT
TRBJ2-7	TRBV6-5	NA	NA	CASSYRQSSYEQYF	TGTGCCAGCAGTTATCGACAGAGCTCCTACGAGCAGTACTTC
TRBJ1-2	TRBV13	NA	NA	CASIERGGYTF	TGTGCCAGCATAGAACGCGGCGGCTACACCTTC
TRBJ2-2	TRBV7-6	TRBD1	few	CASTFSRTGPNTGELFF	TGTGCCAGCACCTTCTCAAGGACAGGGCCGAACACCGGGGAGCTGTTTTTT
TRBJ2-3	TRBV9	TRBD2	NA	CASSGLAGATDTQYF	TGTGCCAGCAGCGGTCTAGCGGGGGCAACAGATACGCAGTATTTT
TRBJ2-1	TRBV18	TRBD1	once	CASSLDRGRFNNEQFF	TGTGCCAGCTCACTCGACAGGGGTCGATTCAACAATGAGCAGTTCTTC
TRBJ2-7	TRBV27	TRBD2	NA	CASSGLAGSSYEQYF	TGTGCCAGCAGTGGACTAGCGGGATCCTCCTACGAGCAGTACTTC
TRBJ1-3	TRBV5-4	NA	once	CASSPGAGAGNTIYF	TGTGCCAGCAGCCCCGGGGCAGGGGCTGGAAACACCATATATTTT
TRBJ1-3	TRBV12-3/TRBV12-4	NA	NA	CASSRQGNTIYF	TGTGCCAGCAGCCGACAAGGAAACACCATATATTTT
TRBJ2-5	TRBV18	NA	few	CASSPTGLPGAQYF	TGTGCCAGCTCACCAACAGGGCTACCCGGGGCCCAGTACTTC
TRBJ2-3	TRBV27	TRBD2	NA	CASSFLSDWTSGRSDTQYF	TGTGCCAGCAGTTTTCTCTCGGATTGGACTAGCGGGAGGTCGGATACGCAGTATTTT
TRBJ1-5	TRBV27	NA	NA	CASSWAGLNQPQHF	TGTGCCAGCAGTTGGGCAGGGCTCAATCAGCCCCAGCATTTT
TRBJ2-3	TRBV6-2/TRBV6-3	TRBD2	NA	CASSPPGTKVPYTDTQYF	TGTGCCAGCAGTCCCCCCGGGACTAAGGTTCCCTACACAGATACGCAGTATTTT
TRBJ2-7	TRBV27	TRBD1	NA	CASSLSVGTGRYEQYF	TGTGCCAGCAGTTTATCCGTAGGGACAGGGAGGTACGAGCAGTACTTC
TRBJ2-7	TRBV11-2	TRBD2	NA	CASSLDEASGYSYEQYF	TGTGCCAGCAGCTTAGATGAGGCTAGCGGGTACTCCTACGAGCAGTACTTC
TRBJ1-5	TRBV24-1	TRBD1	NA	CATSDSRQGAGNQPQHF	TGTGCCACCAGTGATTCCAGACAGGGGGCCGGCAATCAGCCCCAGCATTTT
TRBJ1-5	TRBV4-2	NA	NA	CASSQDRQPQHF	TGTGCCAGCAGCCAAGATCGTCAGCCCCAGCATTTT
TRBJ1-1	TRBV7-2	NA	NA	CASSQSVNEAFF	TGTGCCAGCAGCCAGAGCGTCAATGAAGCTTTCTTT
TRBJ2-5	TRBV7-2	NA	NA	CASSLSEETQYF	TGTGCCAGCAGCTTATCCGAGGAGACCCAGTACTTC
TRBJ2-3	TRBV24-1	NA	NA	CATAPLTGGGRDTQYF	TGTGCCACCGCCCCCTTAACAGGGGGGGGTAGGGATACGCAGTATTTT
TRBJ2-2	TRBV6-2/TRBV6-3	TRBD2	NA	CASSPLNRLAENTGELFF	TGTGCCAGCAGCCCTCTAAACCGGCTAGCGGAGAACACCGGGGAGCTGTTTTTT
TRBJ1-1	TRBV19	TRBD1	NA	CASKDRLNTEAFF	TGTGCCAGTAAGGACAGGTTGAACACTGAAGCTTTCTTT
TRBJ2-1	TRBV5-4	NA	few	CASSQGLSNNEQFF	TGTGCCAGCAGCCAGGGACTCTCAAACAATGAGCAGTTCTTC
TRBJ2-3	TRBV24-1	NA	once	CATSEGGGKDTQYF	TGTGCCACCAGTGAAGGGGGGGGGAAAGATACGCAGTATTTT
TRBJ2-5	TRBV28	TRBD2	NA	CASRVGMGLAGFQETQYF	TGTGCCAGCAGAGTGGGGATGGGACTAGCGGGATTCCAAGAGACCCAGTACTTC
TRBJ2-3	TRBV28	TRBD1	NA	CASGGTGPDTQYF	TGTGCCAGCGGTGGGACAGGTCCAGATACGCAGTATTTT
TRBJ2-3	TRBV5-1	NA	NA	CASSQRPDTQYF	TGCGCCAGCAGCCAGCGGCCAGATACGCAGTATTTT
TRBJ1-5	TRBV12-3/TRBV12-4	NA	NA	CASSPGLSAQHF	TGTGCCAGCAGTCCGGGACTGTCGGCCCAGCATTTT
TRBJ2-7	TRBV5-1	NA	NA	CASSLVGMTYEQYF	TGCGCCAGCAGCTTGGTCGGGATGACCTACGAGCAGTACTTC